These T cell receptor beta chains were read from a single sample in a study of quantifying T cell responses using KT2 cells. TCRdb re-analysed the UMI-ligation and nested PCR reads in MiXCR, keeping a single row per CDR3 protein. The sample includes 39,000 or so distinct CDR3 sequences, 15% to 20% of them seen just once. Material: PBMCs spiked with cells of the T cell clone KT2. The receptors come from a human donor. Each CDR3 is given with its conserved first and last residue. The order of the fields is D gene, V gene, J gene, clone size, CDR3 DNA, CDR3 protein. D genes are given only for firm matches. Clone size is not always given. Where it is, it says once, few, many or a class for expanded clones.

>NA|TRBV2|TRBJ2-6|NA
TGTGCCAGCAGGCTGCAGGGCGACTCTGGGGCCAACGTCCTGACTTTC
CASRLQGDSGANVLTF
>NA|TRBV4-2|TRBJ2-2|few
TGTGCCAGCAGCCAAGCGAGAGGGACCGGGGAGCTGTTTTTT
CASSQARGTGELFF
>NA|TRBV9|TRBJ2-2|few
TGTGCCAGCAGCCCCCGGGACACCAACACCGGGGAGCTGTTTTTT
CASSPRDTNTGELFF
>NA|TRBV30|TRBJ2-1|NA
TGTGCCTGGAGCCTCTCCCCAAGGGAGAGGAACAATGAGCAGTTCTTC
CAWSLSPRERNNEQFF
>NA|TRBV20-1|TRBJ1-6|NA
TGCAGTGCTAGCGAATCTCATAATTCACCCCTCCACTTT
CSASESHNSPLHF
>NA|TRBV20-1|TRBJ2-7|many
TGCAGTGCTAGAGACAGGAGGGGCTTTTACGAGCAGTACTTC
CSARDRRGFYEQYF
>NA|TRBV25-1|TRBJ2-1|NA
TGTGCCAGCAGGACGATAGGGCCCAATGAGCAGTTCTTC
CASRTIGPNEQFF
>TRBD2|TRBV5-1|TRBJ2-1|few
TGCGCCAGCAGCTCACGAAAATCTAGCGGGGGGCCCACGAGCTCCTACAATGAGCAGTTCTTC
CASSSRKSSGGPTSSYNEQFF
>TRBD1|TRBV20-1|TRBJ1-2|NA
TGCAGTGCTAGTATCTTGGGACAGGAAGATTCTCGCCTCTATGGCTACACCTTC
CSASILGQEDSRLYGYTF
>NA|TRBV11-3|TRBJ2-2|NA
TGTGCCAGCAGTACCCGGGACGGAACCGGGGAGCTGTTTTTT
CASSTRDGTGELFF
>NA|TRBV6-2/TRBV6-3|TRBJ2-6|few
TGTGCCAGCAGTTACTCCGGGGGCTGGGCCAACGTCCTGACTTTC
CASSYSGGWANVLTF
>NA|TRBV15|TRBJ2-3|NA
TGTGCCACCAGCCCTAGTGCTAGCACAGATACGCAGTATTTT
CATSPSASTDTQYF
>NA|TRBV20-1|TRBJ1-5|NA
TGCAGTGTGGGGGCAGGAGGACAGCCCCAGCATTTT
CSVGAGGQPQHF
>TRBD2|TRBV7-2|TRBJ2-2|NA
TGTGCCAGCAGCCCTCGACTAGCGGTCCTCTCTGACACCGGGGAGCTGTTTTTT
CASSPRLAVLSDTGELFF
>NA|TRBV9|TRBJ1-1|NA
TGTGCCAGCAGCGTAGACAGGTTTGATACTGAAGCTTTCTTT
CASSVDRFDTEAFF
>NA|TRBV5-1|TRBJ2-1|few
TGCGCCAGCAGCTTGGGGCGCCAACCGCCCCACAATGAGCAGTTCTTC
CASSLGRQPPHNEQFF
>TRBD2|TRBV6-2/TRBV6-3|TRBJ2-1|NA
TGTGCCAGCAGTTCACTAGCGGGAGGACCCTACAATGAGCAGTTCTTC
CASSSLAGGPYNEQFF
>NA|TRBV6-5|TRBJ1-1|few
TGTGCCAGCAGTTACGAGGGTCGGAGGACTGAAGCTTTCTTT
CASSYEGRRTEAFF
>NA|TRBV24-1|TRBJ1-2|NA
TGTGCCACCGGTAAAGGGTCCTATGGCTACACCTTC
CATGKGSYGYTF
>NA|TRBV3-1|TRBJ2-3|NA
TGTGCCAGCAGCCAAGATCCACACGCACTGGGTGGTACGCAGTATTTT
CASSQDPHALGGTQYF
>TRBD1|TRBV29-1|TRBJ2-7|many
TGCAGCGGTGGACAGGGGAATAGCGAGCAGTACTTC
CSGGQGNSEQYF
>TRBD2|TRBV4-3|TRBJ2-7|NA
TGCGCCAGCAGCCAAATCGCCGGACTAGCATCCGAGCAGTACTTC
CASSQIAGLASEQYF
>NA|TRBV2|TRBJ1-2|few
TGTGCCAGCAGTTTAGAGAACTATGGCTACACCTTC
CASSLENYGYTF
>NA|TRBV6-5|TRBJ1-1|few
TGTGCCAGCAGCGGGGGGGGGCCAGCAGTTGGTCGGAACACTGAAGCTTTCTTT
CASSGGGPAVGRNTEAFF
>NA|TRBV10-3|TRBJ2-5|NA
TGTGCCATCAGTGAGTCGTCAGAAGAGACCCAGTACTTC
CAISESSEETQYF
>NA|TRBV12-3/TRBV12-4|TRBJ1-2|NA
TGTGCCAGCAGTTTTAATTTGCCAGGCAACTATGGCTACACCTTC
CASSFNLPGNYGYTF
>TRBD1|TRBV29-1|TRBJ1-2|few
TGCAGCGGTTGGACAGGGGACTTGAACTATGGCTACACCTTC
CSGWTGDLNYGYTF
>NA|TRBV7-2|TRBJ2-1|few
TGTGCCAGCAGCTTAGTAGGGCGAGTCGGGGATTACAATGAGCAGTTCTTC
CASSLVGRVGDYNEQFF
>NA|TRBV6-5|TRBJ1-1|few
TGTGCCAGCAGTTATCGCCGAGGGGATGTTAGCCCTGAAGCTTTCTTT
CASSYRRGDVSPEAFF
>TRBD1|TRBV2|TRBJ1-5|few
TGTGCCAGCAAGGACAGGACGATCAATCAGCCCCAGCATTTT
CASKDRTINQPQHF
>TRBD1|TRBV20-1|TRBJ2-3|few
TGCAGTGCTAGGGCCGAGGGGACAGGGTTTTACACAGATACGCAGTATTTT
CSARAEGTGFYTDTQYF
>NA|TRBV12-3/TRBV12-4|TRBJ1-1|few
TGTGCCAGCAGTTTCGGTGGAACAGTAACGGACTTT
CASSFGGTVTDF
>NA|TRBV6-2/TRBV6-3|TRBJ2-1|many
TGTGCCAGCAGTTTGGGAAGAGCCAATGAGCAGTTCTTC
CASSLGRANEQFF
>NA|TRBV28|TRBJ2-7|NA
TGTGCCAGCAGCCTAGGGGCCAGCTCCTACGAGCAGTACTTC
CASSLGASSYEQYF
>NA|TRBV20-1|TRBJ1-1|many
TGCAGTGCTAGGGGGACGGTGAACACTGAAGCTTTCTTT
CSARGTVNTEAFF
>TRBD1|TRBV7-2|TRBJ1-5|few
TGTGCCAGCAGCCACACCGGGACAGGGCCTTATAGCAATCAGCCCCAGCATTTT
CASSHTGTGPYSNQPQHF
>TRBD2|TRBV7-7|TRBJ2-5|few
TGTGCCAGCAGCCCTCGGGGACTAGCGGGGGGCCAAGAGACCCAGTACTTC
CASSPRGLAGGQETQYF
>NA|TRBV5-8|TRBJ2-4|NA
TGTGCCAGCAGCTTCCGGGGAAGTAACATTCAGTACTTC
CASSFRGSNIQYF
>NA|TRBV29-1|TRBJ1-2|few
TGCAGCGTTGAAGGTGGAGGGGAGGGCAACTATGGCTACACCTTC
CSVEGGGEGNYGYTF
>TRBD1|TRBV11-3|TRBJ2-3|NA
TGTGCCAGCAGCGCGGGACAGGGCCCCGCAGATACGCAGTATTTT
CASSAGQGPADTQYF
>TRBD2|TRBV10-3|TRBJ2-5|NA
TGTGCCATCAGTGAGCCCCTTTATGGCCGGCGGGAGTTGGCAGAGACCCAGTACTTC
CAISEPLYGRRELAETQYF
>NA|TRBV29-1|TRBJ1-2|few
TGCAGCGTTGAAGGCGCCAGACCGTATGGCTACACCTTC
CSVEGARPYGYTF
>TRBD1|TRBV10-3|TRBJ1-4|many
TGTGCCATCAGTTATCCCGGGACAGGCCTAAAGACTAATGAAAAACTGTTTTTT
CAISYPGTGLKTNEKLFF
>NA|TRBV5-1|TRBJ2-3|few
TGCGCCAGCAGCTCGAACCCCCTCCCAGATACGCAGTATTTT
CASSSNPLPDTQYF
>TRBD2|TRBV5-1|TRBJ2-1|many
TGCGCCAGCAGCGTGACTAGCGGGGTCTATGAGCAGTTCTTC
CASSVTSGVYEQFF
>NA|TRBV5-6|TRBJ1-1|NA
TGTGCCAGCAGCTTAGTCGACAGAAACACTGAAGCTTTCTTT
CASSLVDRNTEAFF
>TRBD1|TRBV12-3/TRBV12-4|TRBJ1-5|NA
TGTGCCAGCAGTTTAGCCCTACAGGGGAATCAGCCCCAGCATTTT
CASSLALQGNQPQHF
>NA|TRBV12-3/TRBV12-4|TRBJ2-7|many
TGTGCCAGCCGGCTTCGGACCGGGAACTACGAGCAGTACTTC
CASRLRTGNYEQYF
>TRBD2|TRBV4-2|TRBJ2-6|NA
TGTGCCAGCAGCCAAGAACCGGCTCCTAGCGGGGCTCTTTCTGGGGCCAACGTCCTGACTTTC
CASSQEPAPSGALSGANVLTF
>TRBD2|TRBV20-1|TRBJ2-4|NA
TGCAGTGCTAGAGGGACTAGCGGGAGTAGTTTTAACATTCAGTACTTC
CSARGTSGSSFNIQYF
>NA|TRBV6-5|TRBJ1-5|few
TGTGCCAGCAGTTCCCTCGGACCGGGCAATCAGCCCCAGCATTTT
CASSSLGPGNQPQHF